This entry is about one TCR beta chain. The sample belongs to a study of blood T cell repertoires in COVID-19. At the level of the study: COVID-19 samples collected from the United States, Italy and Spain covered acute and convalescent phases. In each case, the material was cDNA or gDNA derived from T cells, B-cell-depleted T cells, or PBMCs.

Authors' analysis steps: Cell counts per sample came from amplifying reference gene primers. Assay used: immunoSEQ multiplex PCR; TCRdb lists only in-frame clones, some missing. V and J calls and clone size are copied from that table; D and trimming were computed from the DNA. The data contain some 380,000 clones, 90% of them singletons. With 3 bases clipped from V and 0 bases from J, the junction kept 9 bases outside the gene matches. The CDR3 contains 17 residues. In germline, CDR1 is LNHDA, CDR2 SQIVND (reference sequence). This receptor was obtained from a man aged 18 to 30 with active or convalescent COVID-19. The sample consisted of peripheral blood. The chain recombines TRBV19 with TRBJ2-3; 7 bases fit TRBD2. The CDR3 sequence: CASSMIVHSGSTDTQYF. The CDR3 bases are TGTGCCAGTAGTATGATTGTCCATAGCGGGAGCACAGATACGCAGTATTTT.